The 21 T cell receptor beta chains in this list originate from one sample, sequenced in a study of blood T cells in healthy people across ages. It was with a sample-barcoded 5' primer and a J-beta primer mix that a second PCR of roughly 6 to 11 cycles was run. TCRdb recomputed calls from the 5' RACE reads with MiXCR, one row per CDR3 protein. Of 1.6 million or so distinct CDR3 sequences in the sample, around 36% were seen once. The sample consisted of blood. These receptors all stem from a woman in her thirties in good health.

A word on this clonotype: This may be a read error: a much more frequent sequence differs by one nucleotide. This rearrangement joins TRBV29-1 to TRBJ2-1, with TRBD1 matching over 8 bases. The V gene's germline CDR1 is SQVTM and CDR2 ANQGSEA. The CDR3 consists of 16 residues. The CDR3, as DNA: TGCAGCGTTGTGGAAACAGGGGGAGAATCCTACAATGGGCAGTTCTTC. It encodes CSVVETGGESYNGQFF.

The chain links TRBV21-1 to TRBJ2-2; TRBD1, the D gene given by the table, was not confirmed from the DNA. TRBV21-1 is tagged as a pseudogene. The CDR3 length is 16 residues. CDR3 sequence reads: CASSKDRAGFPGELFF. DNA of the CDR3: TGTGCCAGCAGCAAAGACAGGGCAGGGTTCCCCGGGGAGCTGTTTTTT.

This clonotype has only a few counts. The gene calls are TRBV7-8 and TRBJ2-3; D possibly corresponds to TRBD2 (6 bases). Germline V gene lookup returns CDR1 SGHVS and CDR2 FQNEAQ. The germline V and J ends were trimmed by 5 bases and 2 bases, with 23 bases remaining between them. The CDR3 runs to 18 residues. CDR3 bases: TGTGCCAGCAGCCTAGAGCTTCTTGGCGGGACCCCCACAGATACGCAGTATTTT. It is translated as CASSLELLGGTPTDTQYF.

The CDR3 here is CASRPGLTNTDTQYF. In nucleotides, the CDR3 is TGTGCCAGCAGGCCGGGACTGACAAACACAGATACGCAGTATTTT. The V and J genes are TRBV2 and TRBJ2-3; D perhaps matches TRBD2 (6 bases). This CDR3 comprises 15 residues. Germline assignment: CDR1 SNHLY and CDR2 FYNNEI. V was clipped by 6 bases and J by 2 bases, with 15 bases between them.

Only a few counts were recorded for this clonotype. The chain joins TRBV28 to TRBJ2-7, with TRBD1 identical over 8 bases. There are 17 residues in the CDR3. The V gene's germline CDR1 is MDHEN and CDR2 SYDVKM. J lost 6 bases, V lost 5 bases, and 18 bases had no gene match. The chain's CDR3 is CASSPLGTGLSRAEQYF. CDR3 bases: TGTGCCAGCAGTCCCCTCGGGACAGGCCTTTCGCGGGCCGAGCAGTACTTC. The whole variable domain, remainder taken from reference TRBV28 and TRBJ2-7, is DVKVTQSSRYLVKRTGEKVFLECVQDMDHENMFWYRQDPGLGLRLIYFSYDVKMKEKGDIPEGYSVSREKKERFSLILESASTNQTSMYLCASSPLGTGLSRAEQYFGPGTRLTVT.

In its sample, this clonotype was seen a few times. CDR3 bases: TGTGCCAGCAGTTTCTTAGGCAGGGGGCAGGGACTAGCGTTGGAGGTTCTTGATACGCAGTATTTT. Protein product: CASSFLGRGQGLALEVLDTQYF. This chain uses TRBV28 with TRBJ2-3, with TRBD2 matching 10 bases. The CDR3 length is 22 residues. The germline V gene encodes CDR1 MDHEN and CDR2 SYDVKM. V lost 3 bases to trimming and J lost 6 bases; unmatched junction nucleotides: 27.

The chain has TRBV7-2 and TRBJ2-1, with D perhaps TRBD1 (5 bases). Trimming took off 1 base at V and 3 bases at J, with 13 bases between the two ends. Germline CDR1 reads SGHTA; CDR2 reads FQGNSA. The CDR3 runs to 16 residues. CDR3 coding DNA: TGTGCCAGCAGCTTAGAGGTGGGTAGGGGCTACAATGAGCAGTTCTTC. As protein: CASSLEVGRGYNEQFF.

The V and J genes are TRBV29-1 and TRBJ2-7, with D possibly being TRBD1 (6 bases). CDR1 is SQVTM and CDR2 is ANQGSEA in the germline V gene. Trimming removed 4 bases from V and 3 bases from J, with 16 bases in between. The length of the CDR3 is 14 residues. The chain's CDR3 is CSVGTGGAIYEQYF. The CDR3 region has the DNA TGCAGCGTTGGGACTGGGGGCGCAATCTACGAGCAGTACTTC.

The V call is TRBV7-9, the J call TRBJ2-5; possibly TRBD1 or TRBD2 for D (7 bases each). The DNA end is a closer match to TRBJ2-7, so the J assignment may be wrong. Germline CDR1 is SEHNR and CDR2 is FQNEAQ (reference sequence). CDR3 size: 14 residues. Here the CDR3 reads CASSGGDRAYEQYF. The CDR3 DNA reads as TGTGCCAGCAGCGGGGGGGACAGAGCTTACGAGCAGTACTTC.

The CDR3 region has the DNA TGTGCCAGCAGTGTATTTACGGATTTCAATCAGCCCCAGCATTTT. Translating gives CASSVFTDFNQPQHF. This sequence joins TRBV6-1 and TRBJ1-5; D gene unclear. The V end was cut by 4 bases, the J end by 3 bases, with 13 bases between. This CDR3 spans 15 amino acids. CDR1 is MNHNS and CDR2 is SASEGT in the germline V gene.

This clonotype appeared a few times. The V and J genes are TRBV7-9 and TRBJ2-1; the D gene is possibly TRBD2 (6 bases). This CDR3 is 15 amino acids long. Trimming pared 5 bases from V and 6 bases from J, leaving 17 bases between. CDR1 and CDR2 (germline): SEHNR, FQNEAQ (reference sequence). The CDR3 DNA follows: TGTGCCAGCAGCCGGAGGGCGGGATCGCCCAATGAGCAGTTCTTC. Protein: CASSRRAGSPNEQFF.

This clonotype was recorded at least ten times. V usage is TRBV29-1 and J usage is TRBJ2-7; no clear D gene. Germline V lookup: CDR1 SQVTM, CDR2 ANQGSEA. The CDR3 sequence is 12 residues long. V was shortened by 3 bases and J by 6 bases, with 12 bases between the two germline ends. In nucleotides, the CDR3 is TGCAGCGTTGAGCTCGATGGATTCGAGCAGTACTTC. Protein: CSVELDGFEQYF.

The chain recombines TRBV10-1 with TRBJ2-3, with 10 bases lining up with TRBD2. Germline V lookup: CDR1 WNHNN, CDR2 SYGVQD (reference sequence). Losses at the gene ends were 0 bases for V and 7 bases for J; bases not matched to a gene: 7. This CDR3 is 16 amino acids long. CDR3 amino acids: CASSESIIAGGNTQYF. The CDR3 DNA follows: TGCGCCAGCAGTGAGTCCATAATAGCGGGGGGAAATACGCAGTATTTT.

The sample holds a few counts of this clonotype. V gene TRBV10-3 combines with J gene TRBJ2-7; 10 positions match TRBD1. The germline gives CDR1 ENHRY, CDR2 SYGVKD. The CDR3 loop spans 12 amino acids. Losses at the gene ends were 11 bases for V and 7 bases for J; bases not matched to a gene: 8. CDR3 DNA: TGTGCCTCCGGACAGGGGGTTGGTGAGCAGTACTTC. It encodes CASGQGVGEQYF.

This clonotype has just a few counts. The J gene is TRBJ2-3, the V gene TRBV28; the D is unclear. The germline V and J ends were trimmed by 6 bases and 4 bases, with 11 bases remaining between them. The CDR3 runs to 13 residues. CDR1 is MDHEN, CDR2 SYDVKM, per germline. The CDR3 loop is CASRGGVADTQYF. In DNA, the CDR3 is TGTGCCAGCAGGGGTGGGGTCGCAGATACGCAGTATTTT. Full variable domain (remainder filled in from reference TRBV28 and TRBJ2-3): DVKVTQSSRYLVKRTGEKVFLECVQDMDHENMFWYRQDPGLGLRLIYFSYDVKMKEKGDIPEGYSVSREKKERFSLILESASTNQTSMYLCASRGGVADTQYFGPGTRLTVL.

The rearrangement joins TRBV6-2 or TRBV6-3 to TRBJ2-1; D may be TRBD2 (6 bases). V was pared by 3 bases and J by 0 bases, with 18 bases between. Per the germline V gene, CDR1 is MNHEY and CDR2 is SVGEGT. The CDR3 has 18 residues. The CDR3 reads CASSYLGGGTSSYNEQFF. CDR3 nucleotides: TGTGCCAGCAGTTATCTCGGTGGCGGGACGAGCTCCTACAATGAGCAGTTCTTC.

The rearrangement links TRBV29-1 to TRBJ2-4; D is undetermined. This CDR3 contains 15 residues. Germline V gives CDR1 SQVTM, CDR2 ANQGSEA. V gave up 0 bases and J gave up 0 bases, with 9 bases separating them. The CDR3 sequence is CSVEDTRLAKNIQYF. CDR3 sequence (DNA): TGCAGCGTTGAAGATACCCGGCTAGCCAAAAACATTCAGTACTTC.

This chain joins TRBV20-1 and TRBJ2-1; D remains unclear. Germline lookup yields CDR1 DFQATT and CDR2 SNEGSKA (reference sequence). The germline V and J ends were trimmed by 0 bases and 5 bases, with 14 bases remaining between them. This CDR3 comprises 15 residues. The CDR3 region is CSARDFKRQHNEQFF. As DNA, the CDR3 is TGCAGTGCTAGAGATTTCAAGCGCCAGCACAATGAGCAGTTCTTC.

This clonotype has more than one count but fewer than ten. J is TRBJ2-7 and V is TRBV25-1; D unclear. The CDR3 contains 11 residues. From germline, CDR1 is MGHDK and CDR2 SYGVNS. Trimming removed 11 bases at V and 3 bases at J, with 11 bases between. The DNA of the CDR3 is TGTGCCGCCGGGCAGGACTACGAGCAGTACTTC. Its protein is CAAGQDYEQYF.

The V gene is TRBV5-1, the J gene TRBJ2-2; possibly TRBD2 for D (5 bases). The ends were cut back, 3 bases at V and 0 bases at J, with 15 bases in the middle. CDR1 is SGHRS and CDR2 is YFSETQ in the germline V gene. The CDR3 totals 17 residues. This chain's CDR3 is CASSWTEPQPNTGELFF. The DNA of the CDR3 is TGCGCCAGCAGCTGGACTGAACCTCAACCGAACACCGGGGAGCTGTTTTTT.

The chain uses TRBV12-3 or TRBV12-4 and TRBJ1-2; D is ambiguous. This CDR3 comprises 14 residues. V was pared by 7 bases and J by 6 bases, with 18 bases between. DNA of the CDR3: TGTGCCAGCACCCAAACTTATAGGAGGGATGGCTACACCTTC. Protein sequence: CASTQTYRRDGYTF.